This TCR beta chain was recovered during a study of T-cell reconstitution after alpha-beta-depleted transplantation in children. This clonotype was detected many times. Trimming took off 5 bases at V and 2 bases at J, with 11 bases between the two ends. The CDR3 spans 14 residues. Germline V gives CDR1 SEHNR, CDR2 FQNEAQ (reference sequence). Unique molecular identifiers featured in how the TCRbeta library was prepared. TCRdb reanalysed the PCR reads using MiXCR and keeps one entry per CDR3 protein. The sample includes about 690,000 distinct CDR3 sequences, approximately 15% of them seen just once. The sequencing used PBMCs from the stem cell graft donor, collected from the stem cell graft. The sequence derives from a human donor who donated a stem cell graft to a child with acute myeloid leukemia. The rearrangement uses TRBV7-9 and TRBJ2-3; D uncertain. The CDR3 DNA is TGTGCCAGCAGCCCCCCCCACGCCACAGATACGCAGTATTTT. Translated, it gives CASSPPHATDTQYF.